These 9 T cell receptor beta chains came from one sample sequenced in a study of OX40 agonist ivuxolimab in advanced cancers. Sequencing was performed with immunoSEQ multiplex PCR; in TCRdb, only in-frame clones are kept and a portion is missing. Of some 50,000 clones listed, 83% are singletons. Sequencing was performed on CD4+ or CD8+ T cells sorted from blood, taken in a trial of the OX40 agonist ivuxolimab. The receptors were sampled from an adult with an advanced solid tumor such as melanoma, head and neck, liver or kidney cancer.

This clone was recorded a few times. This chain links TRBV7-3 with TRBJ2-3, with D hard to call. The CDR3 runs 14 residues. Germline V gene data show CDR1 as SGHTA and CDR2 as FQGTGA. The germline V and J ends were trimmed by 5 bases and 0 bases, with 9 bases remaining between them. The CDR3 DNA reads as TGTGCCAGCAGCCCCCTATCCAGCACAGATACGCAGTATTTT. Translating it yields CASSPLSSTDTQYF.

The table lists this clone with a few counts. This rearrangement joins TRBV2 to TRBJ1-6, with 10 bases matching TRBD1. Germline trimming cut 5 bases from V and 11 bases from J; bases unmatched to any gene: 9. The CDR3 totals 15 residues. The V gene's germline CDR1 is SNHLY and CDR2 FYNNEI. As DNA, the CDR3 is TGTGCCAGCAGTATAAGTCCGGGACAGGGGACACCCCTCCACTTT. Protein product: CASSISPGQGTPLHF.

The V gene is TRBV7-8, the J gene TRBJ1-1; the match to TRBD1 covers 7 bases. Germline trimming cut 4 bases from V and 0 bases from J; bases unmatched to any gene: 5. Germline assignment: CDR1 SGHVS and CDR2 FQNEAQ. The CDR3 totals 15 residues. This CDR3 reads CASSSLGQMNTEAFF. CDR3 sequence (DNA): TGTGCCAGCAGCTCCCTGGGACAGATGAACACTGAAGCTTTCTTT. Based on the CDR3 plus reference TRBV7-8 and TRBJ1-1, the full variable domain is GAGVSQSPRYKVAKRGQDVALRCDPISGHVSLFWYQQALGQGPEFLTYFQNEAQLDKSGLPSDRFFAERPEGSVSTLKIQRTQQEDSAVYLCASSSLGQMNTEAFFGQGTRLTVV.

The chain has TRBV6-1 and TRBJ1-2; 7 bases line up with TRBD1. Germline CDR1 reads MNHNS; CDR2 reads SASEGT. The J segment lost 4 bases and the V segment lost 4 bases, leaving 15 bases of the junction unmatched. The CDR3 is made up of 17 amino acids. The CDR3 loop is CASSAQGDRRFFYGYTF. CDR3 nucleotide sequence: TGTGCCAGCAGTGCTCAGGGGGACCGGAGGTTTTTCTATGGCTACACCTTC.

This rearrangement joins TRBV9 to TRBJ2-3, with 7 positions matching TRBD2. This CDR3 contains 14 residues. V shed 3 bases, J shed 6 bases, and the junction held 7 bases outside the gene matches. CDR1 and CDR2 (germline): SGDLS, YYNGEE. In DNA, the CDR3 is TGTGCCAGCAGCGCGCTAGCGGCCAGGGATACGCAGTATTTT. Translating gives CASSALAARDTQYF. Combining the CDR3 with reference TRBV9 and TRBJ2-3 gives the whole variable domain DSGVTQTPKHLITATGQRVTLRCSPRSGDLSVYWYQQSLDQGLQFLIQYYNGEERAKGNILERFSAQQFPDLHSELNLSSLELGDSALYFCASSALAARDTQYFGPGTRLTVL.

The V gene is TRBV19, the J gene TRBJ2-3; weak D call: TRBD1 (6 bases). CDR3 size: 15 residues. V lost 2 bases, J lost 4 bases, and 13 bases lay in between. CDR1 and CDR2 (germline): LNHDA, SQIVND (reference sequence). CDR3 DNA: TGTGCCAGTAGTATAAATGGGGGCGTCGCAGATACGCAGTATTTT. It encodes CASSINGGVADTQYF.

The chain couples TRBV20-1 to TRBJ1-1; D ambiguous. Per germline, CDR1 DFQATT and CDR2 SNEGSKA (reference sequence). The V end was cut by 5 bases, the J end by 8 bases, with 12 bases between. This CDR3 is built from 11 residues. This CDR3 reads CSAPTYQEAFF. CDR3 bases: TGCAGTGCTCCGACATACCAAGAAGCTTTCTTT.

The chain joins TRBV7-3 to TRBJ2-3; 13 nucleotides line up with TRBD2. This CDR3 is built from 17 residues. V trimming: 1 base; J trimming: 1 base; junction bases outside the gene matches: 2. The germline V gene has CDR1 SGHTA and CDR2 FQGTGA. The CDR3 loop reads CASSLNGLAGGTDTQYF. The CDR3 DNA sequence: TGTGCCAGCAGCTTAAATGGACTAGCGGGAGGCACAGATACGCAGTATTTT.

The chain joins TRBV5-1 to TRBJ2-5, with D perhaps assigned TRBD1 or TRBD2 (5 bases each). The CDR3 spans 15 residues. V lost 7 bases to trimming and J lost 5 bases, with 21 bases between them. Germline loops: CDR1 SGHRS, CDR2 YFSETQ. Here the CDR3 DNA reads TGCGCCAGCGCGGGCGGCCCTCAGTCAGGGGAGACCCAGTACTTC. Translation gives CASAGGPQSGETQYF.